This TCR beta chain originates from a study of T-cell reconstitution after alpha-beta-depleted transplantation in children. Study-wide findings and caveats: Surviving thymic progenitors and recipient T cells were the source of high TCRbeta diversity at day 60 in some patients.

The count of this clonotype is one. Its specificity is unknown. Molecular barcoding with unique molecular identifiers was used for the TCRbeta library. TCRdb used MiXCR to reprocess the PCR reads, holding one entry per CDR3 protein. The sample holds 250,000 to 400,000 distinct CDR3 sequences, 23% seen once. CDR1 is SQVTM, CDR2 ANQGSEA, per germline. This CDR3 region has 12 residues. V was cut by 2 bases and J by 3 bases, with 7 bases left in between. The sequencing used PBMCs, mostly from graft donor cells, collected 180 days after TCRalphabeta/CD19-depleted stem cell transplant. The receptor was derived from a male patient between 5 and 17 years old who had a stem cell transplant for acute lymphoblastic leukemia, so the T cells may come from the graft donor. The chain is built from TRBV29-1 and TRBJ1-2; D gene ambiguous. CDR3 bases: TGCAGCGTTGAATGGGGTGACTATGGCTACACCTTC. Translating it yields CSVEWGDYGYTF.